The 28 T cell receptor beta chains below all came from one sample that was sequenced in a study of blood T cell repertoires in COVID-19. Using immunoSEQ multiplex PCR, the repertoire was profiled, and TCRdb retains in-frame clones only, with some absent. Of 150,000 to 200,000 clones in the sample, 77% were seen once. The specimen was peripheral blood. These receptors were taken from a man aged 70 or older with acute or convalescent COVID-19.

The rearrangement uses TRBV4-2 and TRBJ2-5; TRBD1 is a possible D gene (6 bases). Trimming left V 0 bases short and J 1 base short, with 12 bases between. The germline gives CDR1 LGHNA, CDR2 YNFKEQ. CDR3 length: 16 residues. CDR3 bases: TGTGCCAGCAGCCAAGAAACAGGACAGAGCCAAGAGACCCAGTACTTC. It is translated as CASSQETGQSQETQYF.

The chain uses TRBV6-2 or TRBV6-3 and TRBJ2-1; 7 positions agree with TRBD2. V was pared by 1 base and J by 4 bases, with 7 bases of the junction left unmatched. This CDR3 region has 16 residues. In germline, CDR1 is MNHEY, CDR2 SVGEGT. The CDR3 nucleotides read TGTGCCAGCAGTTACTTGGGGGAGGGAATATACAATGAGCAGTTCTTC. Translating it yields CASSYLGEGIYNEQFF.

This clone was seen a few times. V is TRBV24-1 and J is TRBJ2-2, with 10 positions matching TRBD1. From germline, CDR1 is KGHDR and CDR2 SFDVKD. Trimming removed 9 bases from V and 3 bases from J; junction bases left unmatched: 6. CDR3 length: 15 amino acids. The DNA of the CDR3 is TGTGCCACCGCTGGGACAGGGGTGCACACCGGGGAGCTGTTTTTT. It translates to CATAGTGVHTGELFF.

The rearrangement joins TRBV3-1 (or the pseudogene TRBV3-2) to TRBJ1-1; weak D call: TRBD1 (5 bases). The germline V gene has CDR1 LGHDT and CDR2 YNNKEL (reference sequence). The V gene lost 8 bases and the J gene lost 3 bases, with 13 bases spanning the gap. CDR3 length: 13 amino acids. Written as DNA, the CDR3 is TGTGCCAGCCTAGAGGTAGGGGACACTGAAGCTTTCTTT. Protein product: CASLEVGDTEAFF.

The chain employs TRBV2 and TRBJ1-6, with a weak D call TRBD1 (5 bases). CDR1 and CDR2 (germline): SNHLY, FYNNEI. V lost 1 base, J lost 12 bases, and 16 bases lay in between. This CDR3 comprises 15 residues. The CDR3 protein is CASSEEGNPKVPLHF. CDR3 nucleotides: TGTGCCAGCAGTGAAGAGGGGAACCCAAAGGTACCCCTCCACTTT. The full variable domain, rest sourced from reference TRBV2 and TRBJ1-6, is EPEVTQTPSHQVTQMGQEVILRCVPISNHLYFYWYRQILGQKVEFLVSFYNNEISEKSEIFDDQFSVERPDGSNFTLKIRSTKLEDSAMYFCASSEEGNPKVPLHFGNGTRLTVT.

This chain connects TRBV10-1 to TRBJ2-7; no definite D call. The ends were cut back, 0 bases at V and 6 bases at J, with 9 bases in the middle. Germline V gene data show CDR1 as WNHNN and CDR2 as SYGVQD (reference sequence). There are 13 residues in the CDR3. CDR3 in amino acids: CASSESIVSEQYF. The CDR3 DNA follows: TGCGCCAGCAGTGAGTCGATAGTGAGCGAGCAGTACTTC.

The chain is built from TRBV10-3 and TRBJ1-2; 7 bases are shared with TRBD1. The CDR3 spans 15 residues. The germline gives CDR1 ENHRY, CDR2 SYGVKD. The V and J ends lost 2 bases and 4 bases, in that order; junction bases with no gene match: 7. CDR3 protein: CAISEVEGASYGYTF. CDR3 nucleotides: TGTGCCATCAGTGAGGTCGAGGGGGCTAGCTATGGCTACACCTTC.

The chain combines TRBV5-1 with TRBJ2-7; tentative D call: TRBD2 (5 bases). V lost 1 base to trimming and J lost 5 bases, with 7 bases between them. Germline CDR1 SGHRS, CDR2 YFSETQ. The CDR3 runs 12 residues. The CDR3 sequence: CASSLPGNEQYF. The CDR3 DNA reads TGCGCCAGCAGCTTGCCCGGGAACGAGCAGTACTTC.

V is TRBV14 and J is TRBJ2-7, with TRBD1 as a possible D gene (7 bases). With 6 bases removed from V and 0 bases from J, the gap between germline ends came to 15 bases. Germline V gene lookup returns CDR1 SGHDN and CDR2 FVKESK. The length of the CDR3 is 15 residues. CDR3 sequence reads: CASSHGQGGSYEQYF. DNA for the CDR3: TGTGCCAGCAGTCATGGCCAGGGGGGCTCCTACGAGCAGTACTTC.

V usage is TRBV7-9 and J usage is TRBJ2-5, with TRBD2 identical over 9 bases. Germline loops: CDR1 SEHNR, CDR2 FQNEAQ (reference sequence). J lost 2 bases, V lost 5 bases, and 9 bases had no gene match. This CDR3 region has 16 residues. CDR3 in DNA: TGTGCCAGCAGCCAGCCGTCGGCGGGAGGGCAAGAGACCCAGTACTTC. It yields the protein CASSQPSAGGQETQYF.

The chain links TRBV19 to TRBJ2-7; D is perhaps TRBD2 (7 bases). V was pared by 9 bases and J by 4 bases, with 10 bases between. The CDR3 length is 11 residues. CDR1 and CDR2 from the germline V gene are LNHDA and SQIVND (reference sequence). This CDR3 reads CASRGAYEQYF. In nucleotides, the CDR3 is TGTGCCAGCCGGGGGGCGTACGAGCAGTACTTC.

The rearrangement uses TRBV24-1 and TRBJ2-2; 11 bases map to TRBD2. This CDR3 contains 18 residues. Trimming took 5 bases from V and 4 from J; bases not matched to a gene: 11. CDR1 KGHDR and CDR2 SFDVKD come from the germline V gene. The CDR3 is CATSVRSGRAEGTGELFF. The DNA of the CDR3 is TGTGCCACCAGTGTCCGTAGCGGGAGGGCCGAAGGCACCGGGGAGCTGTTTTTT.

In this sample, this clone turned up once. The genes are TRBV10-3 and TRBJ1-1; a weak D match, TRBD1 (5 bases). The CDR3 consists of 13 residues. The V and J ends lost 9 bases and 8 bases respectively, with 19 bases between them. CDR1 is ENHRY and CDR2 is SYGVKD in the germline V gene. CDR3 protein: CAIMPRQYAEAFF. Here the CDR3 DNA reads TGTGCCATAATGCCCCGACAGTACGCCGAAGCTTTCTTT.

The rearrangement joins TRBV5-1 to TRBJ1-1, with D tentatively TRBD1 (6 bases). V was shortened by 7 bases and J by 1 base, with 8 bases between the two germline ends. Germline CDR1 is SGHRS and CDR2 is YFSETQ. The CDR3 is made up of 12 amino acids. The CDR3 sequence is CASGGANTEAFF. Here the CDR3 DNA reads TGCGCCAGCGGGGGGGCGAACACTGAAGCTTTCTTT.

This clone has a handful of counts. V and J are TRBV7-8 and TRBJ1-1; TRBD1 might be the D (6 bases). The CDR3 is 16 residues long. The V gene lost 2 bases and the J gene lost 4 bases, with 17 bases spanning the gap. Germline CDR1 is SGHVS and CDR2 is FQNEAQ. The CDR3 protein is CASSLRAQGMITEAFF. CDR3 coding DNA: TGTGCCAGCAGCTTACGAGCACAGGGTATGATCACTGAAGCTTTCTTT.

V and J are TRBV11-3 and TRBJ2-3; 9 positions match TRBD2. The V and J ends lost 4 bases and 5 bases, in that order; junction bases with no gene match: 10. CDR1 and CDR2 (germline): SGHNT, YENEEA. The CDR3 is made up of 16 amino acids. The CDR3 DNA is TGTGCCAGCAGCTCAACTGCGGGGGGGCGAATAGATACGCAGTATTTT. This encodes CASSSTAGGRIDTQYF.

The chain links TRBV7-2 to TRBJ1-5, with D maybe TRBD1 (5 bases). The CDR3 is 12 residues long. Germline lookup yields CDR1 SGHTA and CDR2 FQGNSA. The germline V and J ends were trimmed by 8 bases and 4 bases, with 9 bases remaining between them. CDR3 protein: CASGHGNQPQHF. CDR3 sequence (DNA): TGTGCCAGCGGACATGGGAATCAGCCCCAGCATTTT.

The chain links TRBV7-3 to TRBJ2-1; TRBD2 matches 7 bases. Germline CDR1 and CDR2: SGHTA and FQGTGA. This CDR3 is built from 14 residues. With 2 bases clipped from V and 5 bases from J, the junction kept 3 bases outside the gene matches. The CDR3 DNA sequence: TGTGCCAGCAGCTTAGGGACTAACAACAATGAGCAGTTCTTC. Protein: CASSLGTNNNEQFF.

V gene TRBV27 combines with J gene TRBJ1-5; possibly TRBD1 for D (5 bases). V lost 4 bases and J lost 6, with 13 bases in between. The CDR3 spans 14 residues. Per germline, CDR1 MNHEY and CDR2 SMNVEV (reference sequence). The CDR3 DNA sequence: TGTGCCAGCAGTTCGGTGAGGGGAGGTCAGCCCCAGCATTTT. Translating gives CASSSVRGGQPQHF.

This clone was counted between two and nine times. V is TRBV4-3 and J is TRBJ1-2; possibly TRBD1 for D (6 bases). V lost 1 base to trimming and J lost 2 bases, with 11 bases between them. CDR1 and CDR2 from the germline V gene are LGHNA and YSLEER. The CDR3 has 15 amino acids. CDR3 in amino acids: CASSQGARGNYGYTF. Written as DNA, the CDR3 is TGCGCCAGCAGCCAAGGAGCCAGGGGCAACTATGGCTACACCTTC.

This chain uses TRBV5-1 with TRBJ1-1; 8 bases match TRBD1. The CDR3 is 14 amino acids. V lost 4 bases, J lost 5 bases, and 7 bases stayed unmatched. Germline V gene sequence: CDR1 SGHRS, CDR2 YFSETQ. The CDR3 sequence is CASSNDRGGTEAFF. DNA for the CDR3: TGCGCCAGCAGCAACGACAGGGGAGGGACTGAAGCTTTCTTT.

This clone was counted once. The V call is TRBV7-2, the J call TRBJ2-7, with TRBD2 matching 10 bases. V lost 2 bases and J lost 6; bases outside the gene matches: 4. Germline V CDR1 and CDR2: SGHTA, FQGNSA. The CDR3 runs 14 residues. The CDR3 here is CASSLSSGSAEQYF. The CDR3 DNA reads TGTGCCAGCAGCTTATCTAGCGGGAGTGCCGAGCAGTACTTC.

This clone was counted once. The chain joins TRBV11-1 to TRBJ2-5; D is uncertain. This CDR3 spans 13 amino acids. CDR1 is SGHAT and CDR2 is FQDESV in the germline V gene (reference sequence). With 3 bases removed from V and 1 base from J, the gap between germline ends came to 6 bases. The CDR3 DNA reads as TGTGCCAGCAGCTTTAGCAGCCAAGAGACCCAGTACTTC. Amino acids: CASSFSSQETQYF.

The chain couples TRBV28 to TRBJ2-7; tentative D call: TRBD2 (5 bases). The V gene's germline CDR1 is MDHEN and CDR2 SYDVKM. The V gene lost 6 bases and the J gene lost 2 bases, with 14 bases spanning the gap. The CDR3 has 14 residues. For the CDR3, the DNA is TGTGCCAGCAGCCCAAGCGGTTCGACCTACGAGCAGTACTTC. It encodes CASSPSGSTYEQYF.

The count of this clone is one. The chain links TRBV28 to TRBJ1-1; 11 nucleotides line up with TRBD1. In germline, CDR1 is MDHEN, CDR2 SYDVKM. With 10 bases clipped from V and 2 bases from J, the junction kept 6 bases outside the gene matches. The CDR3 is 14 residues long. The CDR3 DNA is TGTGCCATAAGGACAGGGGGCAGTAACACTGAAGCTTTCTTT. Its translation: CAIRTGGSNTEAFF.

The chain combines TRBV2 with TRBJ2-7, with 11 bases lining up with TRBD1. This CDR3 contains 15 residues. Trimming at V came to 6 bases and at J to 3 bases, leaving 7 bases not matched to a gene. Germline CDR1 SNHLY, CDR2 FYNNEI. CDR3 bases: TGTGCCAGCAGGACCTCCGGGACAGGGGGCTACGAGCAGTACTTC. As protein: CASRTSGTGGYEQYF. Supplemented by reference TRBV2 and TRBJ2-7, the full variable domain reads EPEVTQTPSHQVTQMGQEVILRCVPISNHLYFYWYRQILGQKVEFLVSFYNNEISEKSEIFDDQFSVERPDGSNFTLKIRSTKLEDSAMYFCASRTSGTGGYEQYFGPGTRLTVT.

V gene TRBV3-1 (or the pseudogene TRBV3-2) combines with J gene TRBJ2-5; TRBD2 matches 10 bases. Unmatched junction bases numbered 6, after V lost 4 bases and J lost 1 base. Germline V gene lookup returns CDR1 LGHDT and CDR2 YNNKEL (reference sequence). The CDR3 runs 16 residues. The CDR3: CASSLRLAGFQETQYF. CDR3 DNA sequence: TGTGCCAGCAGCCTCAGACTAGCGGGCTTCCAAGAGACCCAGTACTTC.

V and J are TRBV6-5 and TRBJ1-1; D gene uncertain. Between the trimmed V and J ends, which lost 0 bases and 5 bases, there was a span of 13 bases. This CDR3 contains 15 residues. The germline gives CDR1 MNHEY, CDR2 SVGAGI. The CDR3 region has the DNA TGTGCCAGCAGTTACTCGGACCGCGCGGGAACTGAAGCTTTCTTT. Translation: CASSYSDRAGTEAFF.